Described below is a single T cell receptor beta chain sequence and its context. Other DNA sequences from this sample encode an identical CDR3 as well. These data are taken from a study of control samples from healthy donors and cancer patients. The CDR3 is 15 residues long. Germline V lookup: CDR1 SGHRS, CDR2 YFSETQ. V shed 0 bases, J shed 4 bases, and the junction held 4 bases outside the gene matches. Only in-frame clones appear in the TCRdb table, and some are missing; sequencing was by immunoSEQ multiplex PCR. The data show around 100,000 clones, with 85% to 90% seen just once and about a fifth held by the top ten.

This rearrangement joins TRBV5-1 to TRBJ1-3; 7 positions agree with TRBD1. This TCR derives from a man aged 60-69 years with lung cancer. Sequencing input: PBMCs. Here the CDR3 reads CASSLGQGAGNTIYF. CDR3 coding DNA: TGCGCCAGCAGCTTGGGACAGGGAGCCGGAAACACCATATATTTT.